This T cell receptor (beta chain) emerged from a study of blood T cell repertoires in COVID-19. Study in general: Whether acute or convalescent, the COVID-19 samples came from the United States, Italy and Spain. In each case, the material was cDNA or gDNA derived from T cells, B-cell-depleted T cells, or PBMCs.

In the original analysis: For nucleated cells, counts were estimated from reference gene primer amplification. Assay used: immunoSEQ multiplex PCR; TCRdb lists only in-frame clones, some missing. V, J and clone size were drawn from that table, and D and trimming were deduced from the DNA. Of some 70,000 clones in the sample, 91% are singletons; the top ten hold about 7%. Seattle-derived patients entered the study during active infection and were followed longitudinally. This CDR3 is built from 14 residues. Germline CDR1 reads GTSNPN; CDR2 reads SVGIG (reference sequence). The junction had 7 bases not matched to a gene; V was cut back by 3 bases and J by 5 bases.

The sequence was collected from a man in his forties or fifties with COVID-19, enrolled during active disease. The V gene is TRBV30, the J gene TRBJ1-2, with 9 bases matching TRBD1. What was sequenced was peripheral blood. CDR3 protein: CAWRGQGRGYGYTF. Here the CDR3 DNA reads TGTGCCTGGAGAGGACAGGGGAGGGGTTATGGCTACACCTTC.